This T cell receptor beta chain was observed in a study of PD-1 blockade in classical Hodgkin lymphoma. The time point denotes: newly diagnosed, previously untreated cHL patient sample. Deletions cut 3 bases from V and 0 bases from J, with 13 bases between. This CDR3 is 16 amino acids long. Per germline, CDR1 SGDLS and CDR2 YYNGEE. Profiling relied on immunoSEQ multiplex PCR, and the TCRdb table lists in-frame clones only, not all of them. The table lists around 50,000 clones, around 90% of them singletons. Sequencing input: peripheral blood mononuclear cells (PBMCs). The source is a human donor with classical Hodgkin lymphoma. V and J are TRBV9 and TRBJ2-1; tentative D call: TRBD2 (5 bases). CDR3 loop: CASSGSLEGSYNEQFF. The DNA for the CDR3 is TGTGCCAGCAGCGGATCCTTAGAGGGCTCCTACAATGAGCAGTTCTTC.